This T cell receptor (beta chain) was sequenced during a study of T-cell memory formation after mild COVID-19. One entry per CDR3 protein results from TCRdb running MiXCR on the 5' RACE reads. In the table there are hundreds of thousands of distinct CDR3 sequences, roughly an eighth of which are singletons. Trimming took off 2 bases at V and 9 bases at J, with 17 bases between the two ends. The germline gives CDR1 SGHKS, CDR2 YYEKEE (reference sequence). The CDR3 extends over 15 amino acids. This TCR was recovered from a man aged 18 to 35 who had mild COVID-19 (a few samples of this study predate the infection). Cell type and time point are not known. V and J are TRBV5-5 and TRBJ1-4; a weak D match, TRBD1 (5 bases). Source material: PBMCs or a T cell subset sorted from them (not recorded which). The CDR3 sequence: CASSFGTVGAKKLFF. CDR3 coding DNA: TGTGCCAGCAGCTTTGGGACCGTCGGGGCGAAAAAACTGTTTTTT.